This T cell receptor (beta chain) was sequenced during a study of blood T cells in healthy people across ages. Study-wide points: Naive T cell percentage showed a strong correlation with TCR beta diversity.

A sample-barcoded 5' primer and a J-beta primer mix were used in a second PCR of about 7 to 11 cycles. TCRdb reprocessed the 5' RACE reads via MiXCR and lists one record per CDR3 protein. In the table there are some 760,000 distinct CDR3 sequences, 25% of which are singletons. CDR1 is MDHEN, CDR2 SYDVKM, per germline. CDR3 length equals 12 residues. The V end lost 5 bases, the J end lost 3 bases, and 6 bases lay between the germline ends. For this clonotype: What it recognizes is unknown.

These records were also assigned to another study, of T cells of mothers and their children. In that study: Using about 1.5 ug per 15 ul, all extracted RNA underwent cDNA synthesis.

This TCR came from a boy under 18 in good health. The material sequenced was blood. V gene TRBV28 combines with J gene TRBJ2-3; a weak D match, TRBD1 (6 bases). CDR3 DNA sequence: TGTGCCAGCAGTACAGGGACAGATACGCAGTATTTT. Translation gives CASSTGTDTQYF.